This TCR beta chain was retrieved from a study of blood T cell repertoires in COVID-19. Study summary: Nucleic acid was either cDNA or gDNA, and it came from T cells, B-cell-depleted T cells, or PBMCs.

Methods used by the authors: Estimates of nucleated cell counts were drawn from the amplification of reference gene primers. The data were produced by immunoSEQ multiplex PCR, yet TCRdb's version contains in-frame clones alone and is incomplete. V and J calls plus clone size are reproduced from that table; the DNA served to infer D and trimming. Seen here are 140,000 or so clones, roughly 87% observed once, and the top ten hold roughly 1%. The germline gives CDR1 LNHDA, CDR2 SQIVND (reference sequence). V shed 8 bases, J shed 0 bases, and the junction held 3 bases outside the gene matches. The CDR3 has 15 amino acids.

This receptor was taken from a woman aged 45-59 years with acute or convalescent COVID-19. The chain employs TRBV19 and TRBJ2-3; 12 nucleotides match TRBD2. The sequenced sample consisted of peripheral blood. CDR3 nucleotide sequence: TGTGCCAGTTCTAGCGGGGGGGATAGCACAGATACGCAGTATTTT. Amino acids: CASSSGGDSTDTQYF.